This T cell receptor (beta chain) is drawn from a study of blood T cell repertoires in COVID-19. Overall study: PBMCs, B-cell-depleted T cells, or T cells were the source of the cDNA or gDNA that made up the material.

Seattle patients were enrolled during active infection and followed longitudinally. The CDR3 loop spans 14 amino acids. CDR1 and CDR2 (germline): SGHTA, FQGNSA. Germline trimming cut 11 bases from V and 10 bases from J; bases unmatched to any gene: 17. Clones were sequenced by immunoSEQ multiplex PCR, and TCRdb holds only the in-frame ones, with some missing. The repertoire has about 58,000 clones, around 81% of them found once; the top ten carry 8% to 10%. The genes are TRBV7-2 and TRBJ2-1, with 7 nucleotides matching TRBD2. The receptor's source is a man at least 80 years old with COVID-19, enrolled during active disease. Sequenced material: peripheral blood. The CDR3: CAVLVGLGTTEQFF. CDR3 sequence (DNA): TGTGCCGTGCTGGTAGGACTAGGTACGACCGAGCAGTTCTTC.